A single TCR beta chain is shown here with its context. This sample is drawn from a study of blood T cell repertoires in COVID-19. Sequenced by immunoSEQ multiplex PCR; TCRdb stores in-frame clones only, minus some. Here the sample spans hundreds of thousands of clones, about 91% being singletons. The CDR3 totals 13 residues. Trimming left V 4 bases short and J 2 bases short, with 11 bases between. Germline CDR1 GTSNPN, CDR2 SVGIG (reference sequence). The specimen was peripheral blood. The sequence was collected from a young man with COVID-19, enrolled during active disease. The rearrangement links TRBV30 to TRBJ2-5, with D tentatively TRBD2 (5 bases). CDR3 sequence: CAWKRWQQETQYF. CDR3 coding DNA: TGTGCCTGGAAGCGGTGGCAGCAAGAGACCCAGTACTTC.